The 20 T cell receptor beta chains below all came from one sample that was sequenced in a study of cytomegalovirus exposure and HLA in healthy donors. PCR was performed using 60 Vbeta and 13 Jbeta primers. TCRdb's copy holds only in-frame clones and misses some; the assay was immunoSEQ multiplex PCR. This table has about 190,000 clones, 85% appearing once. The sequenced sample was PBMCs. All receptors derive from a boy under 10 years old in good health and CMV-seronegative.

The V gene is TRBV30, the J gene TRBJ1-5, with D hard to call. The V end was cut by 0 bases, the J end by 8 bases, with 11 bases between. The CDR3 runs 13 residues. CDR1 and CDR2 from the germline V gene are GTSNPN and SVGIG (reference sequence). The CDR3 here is CAWSVASAKPQHF. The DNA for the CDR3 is TGTGCCTGGAGTGTAGCAAGCGCAAAGCCCCAGCATTTT.

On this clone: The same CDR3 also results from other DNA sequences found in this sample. The CDR3 protein is CASSELAGTGELFF. DNA of the CDR3: TGTGCCAGCAGTGAGCTAGCGGGCACCGGGGAGCTGTTTTTT. The V call is TRBV6-1, the J call TRBJ2-2, with 8 bases that match TRBD2. The CDR3 totals 14 residues. CDR1 is MNHNS, CDR2 SASEGT, per germline. V gave up 3 bases and J gave up 4 bases; unmatched junction bases: 1.

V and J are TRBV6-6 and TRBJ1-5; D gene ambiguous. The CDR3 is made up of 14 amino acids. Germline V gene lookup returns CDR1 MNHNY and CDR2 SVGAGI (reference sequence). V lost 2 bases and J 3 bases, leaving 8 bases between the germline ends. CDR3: CASSYGPANQPQHF. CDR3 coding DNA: TGTGCCAGCAGTTACGGGCCCGCCAATCAGCCCCAGCATTTT.

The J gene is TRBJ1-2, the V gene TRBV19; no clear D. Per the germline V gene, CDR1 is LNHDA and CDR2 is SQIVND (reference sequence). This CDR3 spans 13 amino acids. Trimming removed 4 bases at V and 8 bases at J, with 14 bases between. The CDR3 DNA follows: TGTGCCAGTAGTACCGACATCTCTCCGGGCTACACCTTC. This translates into CASSTDISPGYTF.

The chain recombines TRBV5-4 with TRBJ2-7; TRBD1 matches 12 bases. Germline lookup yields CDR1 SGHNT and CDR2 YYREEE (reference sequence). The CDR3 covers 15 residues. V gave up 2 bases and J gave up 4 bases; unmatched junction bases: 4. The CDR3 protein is CASSLPGQGAYEQYF. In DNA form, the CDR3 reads TGTGCCAGCAGCTTACCGGGACAGGGGGCTTACGAGCAGTACTTC.

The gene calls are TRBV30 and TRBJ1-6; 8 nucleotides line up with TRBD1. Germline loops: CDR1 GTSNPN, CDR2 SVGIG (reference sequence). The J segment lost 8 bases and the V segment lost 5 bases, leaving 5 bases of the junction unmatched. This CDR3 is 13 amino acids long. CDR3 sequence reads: CAWADRGDSPLHF. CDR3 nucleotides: TGTGCCTGGGCCGACAGGGGAGATTCACCCCTCCACTTT. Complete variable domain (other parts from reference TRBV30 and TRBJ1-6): SQTIHQWPATLVQPVGSPLSLECTVEGTSNPNLYWYRQAAGRGLQLLFYSVGIGQISSEVPQNLSASRPQDRQFILSSKKLLLSDSGFYLCAWADRGDSPLHFGNGTRLTVT.

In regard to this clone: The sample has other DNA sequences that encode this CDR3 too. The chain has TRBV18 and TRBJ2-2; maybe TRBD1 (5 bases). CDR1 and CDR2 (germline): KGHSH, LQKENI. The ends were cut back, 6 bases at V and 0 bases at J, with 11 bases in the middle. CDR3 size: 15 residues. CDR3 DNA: TGTGCCAGCTCGCCAACAGGTGCGAACACCGGGGAGCTGTTTTTT. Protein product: CASSPTGANTGELFF.

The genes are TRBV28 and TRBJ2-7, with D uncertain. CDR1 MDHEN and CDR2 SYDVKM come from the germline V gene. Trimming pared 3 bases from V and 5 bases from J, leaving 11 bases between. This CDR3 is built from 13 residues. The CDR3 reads CASSLAPPHEQYF. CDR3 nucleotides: TGTGCCAGCAGTTTGGCTCCGCCTCACGAGCAGTACTTC.

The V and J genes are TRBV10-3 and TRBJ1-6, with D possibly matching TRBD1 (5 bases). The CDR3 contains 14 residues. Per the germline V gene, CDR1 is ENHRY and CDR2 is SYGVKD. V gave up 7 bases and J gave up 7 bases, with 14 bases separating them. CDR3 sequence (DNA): TGTGCCATCACCGCGGGGGGAGGGAATTCACCCCTCCACTTT. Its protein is CAITAGGGNSPLHF.

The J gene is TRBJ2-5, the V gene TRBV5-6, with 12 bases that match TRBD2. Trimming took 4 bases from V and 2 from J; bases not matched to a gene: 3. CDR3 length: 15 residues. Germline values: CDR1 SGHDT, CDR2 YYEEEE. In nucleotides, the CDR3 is TGTGCCAGCAGCCTGACTAGCGGGGGACAAGAGACCCAGTACTTC. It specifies CASSLTSGGQETQYF. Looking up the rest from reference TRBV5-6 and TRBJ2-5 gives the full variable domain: DAGVTQSPTHLIKTRGQQVTLRCSPKSGHDTVSWYQQALGQGPQFIFQYYEEEERQRGNFPDRFSGHQFPNYSSELNVNALLLGDSALYLCASSLTSGGQETQYFGPGTRLLVL.

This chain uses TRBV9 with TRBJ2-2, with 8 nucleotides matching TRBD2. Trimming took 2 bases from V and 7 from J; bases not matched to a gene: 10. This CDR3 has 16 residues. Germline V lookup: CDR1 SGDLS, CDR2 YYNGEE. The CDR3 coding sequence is TGTGCCAGCAGCGTGGGGGGAGCGGGAGTTGGCGGGGAGCTGTTTTTT. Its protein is CASSVGGAGVGGELFF.

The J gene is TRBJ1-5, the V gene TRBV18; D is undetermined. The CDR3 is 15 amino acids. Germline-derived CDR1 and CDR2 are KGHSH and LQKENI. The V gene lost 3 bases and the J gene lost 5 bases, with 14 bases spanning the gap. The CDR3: CASSPLSGQDQPQHF. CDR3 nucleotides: TGTGCCAGCTCACCCCTTTCTGGGCAGGATCAGCCCCAGCATTTT.

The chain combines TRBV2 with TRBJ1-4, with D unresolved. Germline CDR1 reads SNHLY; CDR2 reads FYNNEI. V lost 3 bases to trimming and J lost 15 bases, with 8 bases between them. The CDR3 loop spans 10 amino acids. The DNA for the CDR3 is TGTGCCAGCAGTGATGGCAGGTTGTTTTTT. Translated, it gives CASSDGRLFF.

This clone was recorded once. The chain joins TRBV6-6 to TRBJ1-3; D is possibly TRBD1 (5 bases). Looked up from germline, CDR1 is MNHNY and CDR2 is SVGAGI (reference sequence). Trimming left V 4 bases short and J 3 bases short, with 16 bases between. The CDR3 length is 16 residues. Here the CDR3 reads CASSSQIGAGGNTIYF. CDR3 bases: TGTGCCAGCAGTTCCCAAATAGGGGCAGGTGGAAACACCATATATTTT.

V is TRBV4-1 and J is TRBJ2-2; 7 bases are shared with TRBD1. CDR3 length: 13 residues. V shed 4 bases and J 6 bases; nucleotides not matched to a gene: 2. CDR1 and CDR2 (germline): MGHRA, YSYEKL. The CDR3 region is CASSPTGPGELFF. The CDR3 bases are TGCGCCAGCAGCCCGACAGGGCCCGGGGAGCTGTTTTTT.

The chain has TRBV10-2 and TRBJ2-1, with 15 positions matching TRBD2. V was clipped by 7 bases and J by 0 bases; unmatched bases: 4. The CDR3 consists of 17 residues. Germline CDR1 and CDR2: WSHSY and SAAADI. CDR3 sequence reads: CASMGTSGRYSYNEQFF. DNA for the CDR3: TGCGCCAGCATGGGGACTAGCGGGAGGTACTCCTACAATGAGCAGTTCTTC.

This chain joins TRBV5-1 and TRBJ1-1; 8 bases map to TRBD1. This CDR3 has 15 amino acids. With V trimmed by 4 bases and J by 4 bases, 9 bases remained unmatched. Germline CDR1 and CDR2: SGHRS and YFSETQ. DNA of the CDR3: TGCGCCAGCAGCACCGGCAGGGGGCAGGTCACTGAAGCTTTCTTT. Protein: CASSTGRGQVTEAFF. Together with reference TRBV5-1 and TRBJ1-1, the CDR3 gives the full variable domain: KAGVTQTPRYLIKTRGQQVTLSCSPISGHRSVSWYQQTPGQGLQFLFEYFSETQRNKGNFPGRFSGRQFSNSRSEMNVSTLELGDSALYLCASSTGRGQVTEAFFGQGTRLTVV.

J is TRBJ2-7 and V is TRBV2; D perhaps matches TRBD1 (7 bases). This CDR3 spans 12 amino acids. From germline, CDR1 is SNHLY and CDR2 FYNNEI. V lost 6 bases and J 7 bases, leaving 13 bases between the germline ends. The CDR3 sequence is CASRDYRGEQYV. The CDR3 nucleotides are TGTGCCAGCAGGGACTACAGGGGAGAGCAGTACGTC.

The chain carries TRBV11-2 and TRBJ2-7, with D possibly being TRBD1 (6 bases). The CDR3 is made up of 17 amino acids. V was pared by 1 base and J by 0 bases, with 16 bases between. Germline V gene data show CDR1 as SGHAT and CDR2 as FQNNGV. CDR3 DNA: TGTGCCAGCAGCTTAGGCCCCGGACAGCCAATCTCCTACGAGCAGTACGTC. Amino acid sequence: CASSLGPGQPISYEQYV.

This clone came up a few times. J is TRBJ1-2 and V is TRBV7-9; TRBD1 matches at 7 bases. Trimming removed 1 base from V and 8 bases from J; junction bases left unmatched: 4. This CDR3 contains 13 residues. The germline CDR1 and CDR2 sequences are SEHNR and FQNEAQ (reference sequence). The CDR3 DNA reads TGTGCCAGCAGCTTAGTTGCAGGGGGAGGCTACACCTTC. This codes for CASSLVAGGGYTF.